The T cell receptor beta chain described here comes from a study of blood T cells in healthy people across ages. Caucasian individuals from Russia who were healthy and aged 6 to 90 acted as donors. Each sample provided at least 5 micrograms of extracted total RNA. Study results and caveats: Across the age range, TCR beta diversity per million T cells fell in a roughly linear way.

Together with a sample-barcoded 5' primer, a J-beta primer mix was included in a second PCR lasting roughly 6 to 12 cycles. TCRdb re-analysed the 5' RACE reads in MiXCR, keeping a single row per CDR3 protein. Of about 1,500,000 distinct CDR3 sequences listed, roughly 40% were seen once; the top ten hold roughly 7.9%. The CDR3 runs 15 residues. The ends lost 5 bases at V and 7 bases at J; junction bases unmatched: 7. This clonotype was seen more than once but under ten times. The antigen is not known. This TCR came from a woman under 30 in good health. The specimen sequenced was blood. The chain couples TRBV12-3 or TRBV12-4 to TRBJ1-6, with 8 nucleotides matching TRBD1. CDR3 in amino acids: CASSRTGSANSPLHF. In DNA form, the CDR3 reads TGTGCCAGCAGTCGGACAGGGTCGGCGAATTCACCCCTCCACTTT.